These T cell receptor beta chains were read from a single sample in a study of T cell responses to AZD1222 COVID-19 vaccine. Data came from immunoSEQ multiplex PCR; TCRdb stores just in-frame clones and leaves some out. The sample holds about 180,000 clones, 88% seen once. This specimen consisted of peripheral blood, obtained on day 0 of AZD1222 vaccination. These receptor sequences come from an adult in good health. The CDR3 runs from the conserved cysteine through the conserved F or W. D genes are given only for firm matches. Size is omitted from some rows. Given values are once, few, many or a class for expanded clones.

size: few
V: TRBV4-1
J: TRBJ1-5
D: TRBD1
DNA: TGCGCCAGCAGCCAGGCCGGGACAGGGCTGCGAAGCAATCAGCCCCAGCATTTT
CDR3: CASSQAGTGLRSNQPQHF

size: NA
V: TRBV20-1
J: TRBJ2-7
D: TRBD1
DNA: TGCAGTGCTAAGGGGGCGTACGAGCAGTACTTC
CDR3: CSAKGAYEQYF

size: NA
V: TRBV6-5
J: TRBJ2-3
D: TRBD2
DNA: TGTGCCACCTCCAAATTCGGGGGGACCACAGATACGCAGTATTTT
CDR3: CATSKFGGTTDTQYF

size: NA
V: TRBV10-3
J: TRBJ2-3
D: NA
DNA: TGTGACATCCAGGGGATCTGGGAACCCAAGAGGGGGGCTGATACGCAGTATTTT
CDR3: CDIQGIWEPKRGADTQYF

size: once
V: TRBV6-2/TRBV6-3
J: TRBJ1-1
D: NA
DNA: TGTGCCAGCACCCCGGGTCGGAACACTGAAGCTTTCTTT
CDR3: CASTPGRNTEAFF

size: NA
V: TRBV3-1/TRBV3-2
J: TRBJ1-2
D: TRBD1
DNA: TGTGCCAGCAGTCTCCGTGGGGGACAGGGGGCCTCGAGCTATGGCTACACCTTC
CDR3: CASSLRGGQGASSYGYTF

size: NA
V: TRBV19
J: TRBJ2-2
D: TRBD1
DNA: TGTGCCAGTAGCAGGGGGCAAAGGACCGGGGAGCTGTTTTTT
CDR3: CASSRGQRTGELFF

size: NA
V: TRBV7-9
J: TRBJ2-7
D: NA
DNA: TGTGCCAGCAGCTTCCGGACGGGGTACTCCCCTGGGTACGAGCAGTACTTC
CDR3: CASSFRTGYSPGYEQYF

size: NA
V: TRBV19
J: TRBJ1-2
D: NA
DNA: TGTGCCAGTGTTCACCCCCAGGGTGGTTTATACGGCTACACCTTC
CDR3: CASVHPQGGLYGYTF

size: few
V: TRBV5-4
J: TRBJ2-5
D: NA
DNA: TGTGCCAGCAGCTTGGGTACCAGGGGAGGAGAGACCCAGTACTTC
CDR3: CASSLGTRGGETQYF

size: once
V: TRBV6-5
J: TRBJ2-7
D: NA
DNA: TGTGCCAGCAGTAAGACCGTTGCCTACGAGCAGTACTTC
CDR3: CASSKTVAYEQYF

size: NA
V: TRBV30
J: TRBJ1-5
D: TRBD1
DNA: TGTGCCTGGACAGGGGGTAGCAATCAGCCCCAGCATTTT
CDR3: CAWTGGSNQPQHF

size: NA
V: TRBV5-1
J: TRBJ2-3
D: NA
DNA: TGCGCCAGCAGCTTGGAGGGCTCTGGCGCAGATACGCAGTATTTT
CDR3: CASSLEGSGADTQYF

size: NA
V: TRBV28
J: TRBJ1-5
D: NA
DNA: TGTGCCGGGGCTCGGGATAGCAATCAGCCCCAGCATTTT
CDR3: CAGARDSNQPQHF

size: NA
V: TRBV19
J: TRBJ1-6
D: NA
DNA: TGTGCCAGTAGTCCTAACCCGGGACAAAGGAATTCACCCCTCCACTTT
CDR3: CASSPNPGQRNSPLHF

size: NA
V: TRBV13
J: TRBJ1-1
D: NA
DNA: TGTGCCAGCATCGAGTGGGGGGGTGGTAACACTGAAGCTTTCTTT
CDR3: CASIEWGGGNTEAFF

size: NA
V: TRBV19
J: TRBJ1-5
D: NA
DNA: TGTGCCAGTAGTTCCCGGGCCCCCGCGGATCAGCCCCAGCATTTT
CDR3: CASSSRAPADQPQHF

size: once
V: TRBV9
J: TRBJ2-2
D: TRBD1
DNA: TGTGCCAGCAGCTTCCCGGGACAGGGTCACACCGGGGAGCTGTTTTTT
CDR3: CASSFPGQGHTGELFF

size: NA
V: TRBV4-3
J: TRBJ2-1
D: TRBD1
DNA: TGCGCCAGCAGCCAAGGGTCGCGACAGGGGAGAAATGAGCAGTTCTTC
CDR3: CASSQGSRQGRNEQFF

size: NA
V: TRBV5-1
J: TRBJ2-1
D: NA
DNA: TGCGCCAGCAGCTGGGGCAATGAGCAGTTCTTC
CDR3: CASSWGNEQFF

size: NA
V: TRBV7-2
J: TRBJ2-2
D: NA
DNA: TGTGCCAGCAGCCCCCCGGGACAGAACACCGGGGAGCTGTTTTTT
CDR3: CASSPPGQNTGELFF

size: NA
V: TRBV21-1
J: TRBJ2-7
D: NA
DNA: TGTGCCAGCATCCCGGGACAGATTCCTTGGACTGACGAGCAGTACTTC
CDR3: CASIPGQIPWTDEQYF

size: few
V: TRBV29-1
J: TRBJ2-5
D: NA
DNA: TGCAGCGTTGAAGAGACCCAGTACTTC
CDR3: CSVEETQYF

size: NA
V: TRBV25-1
J: TRBJ2-7
D: TRBD2
DNA: TGTGCCAGCAGTGGGCTTTTGGCGGGAGGGCCCTACGAGCAGTACTTC
CDR3: CASSGLLAGGPYEQYF

size: NA
V: TRBV19
J: TRBJ2-5
D: NA
DNA: TGTGCCAGTAAACGAAGGGACTTCCCCATAGAGACCCAGTACTTC
CDR3: CASKRRDFPIETQYF

size: NA
V: TRBV9
J: TRBJ2-1
D: TRBD2
DNA: TGTGCCAGCAGCGTAGGAATTAGCGGGAGGTACCCCTCCTACAATGAGCAGTTCTTC
CDR3: CASSVGISGRYPSYNEQFF

size: few
V: TRBV5-4
J: TRBJ2-2
D: NA
DNA: TGTGCCAGCAGCTTGGTTCGGGGGGCCGACACCGGGGAGCTGTTTTTT
CDR3: CASSLVRGADTGELFF

size: few
V: TRBV14
J: TRBJ1-6
D: NA
DNA: TGTGCCAGCAGCCAAGTGGAGTCGGCAGCTAATTCACCCCTCCACTTT
CDR3: CASSQVESAANSPLHF

size: NA
V: TRBV12-5
J: TRBJ2-1
D: NA
DNA: TGTGCTAGTGGTTTGGCGACGGGGGATTACAATGAGCAGTTCTTC
CDR3: CASGLATGDYNEQFF

size: few
V: TRBV28
J: TRBJ1-6
D: NA
DNA: TGTGCCAGCAGTTTATCGGGACCCCTCCACTTT
CDR3: CASSLSGPLHF

size: NA
V: TRBV5-1
J: TRBJ1-1
D: TRBD1
DNA: TGCGCCAGCAGCCCGGGACAGGGCACTGAAGCTTTCTTT
CDR3: CASSPGQGTEAFF

size: NA
V: TRBV14
J: TRBJ1-5
D: NA
DNA: TGTGCCAGCAGCCTACCCAATCAGCCCCAGCATTTT
CDR3: CASSLPNQPQHF

size: NA
V: TRBV3-1/TRBV3-2
J: TRBJ1-2
D: NA
DNA: TGTGCCAGCAGCCAAGACAGGGGCGGCTACACCTTC
CDR3: CASSQDRGGYTF

size: NA
V: TRBV7-2
J: TRBJ1-3
D: NA
DNA: TGTGCCAGCAGCTTAGAAGTGGCAGCTGGAAACACCATATATTTT
CDR3: CASSLEVAAGNTIYF

size: NA
V: TRBV4-1
J: TRBJ2-7
D: TRBD1
DNA: TGCGCCAGCAGCCAAGAGGACAGGGACTTCTACGAGCAGTACTTC
CDR3: CASSQEDRDFYEQYF

size: NA
V: TRBV2
J: TRBJ1-2
D: NA
DNA: TGTGCCAGCAACAACAGGGATGGTTCTTCCGGCTACACCTTC
CDR3: CASNNRDGSSGYTF

size: NA
V: TRBV13
J: TRBJ2-7
D: NA
DNA: TGTGCCAGCAGCTTTTATGGGGGGGGCCGCTACGAGCAGTACTTC
CDR3: CASSFYGGGRYEQYF

size: NA
V: TRBV7-9
J: TRBJ2-5
D: TRBD1
DNA: TGTGCCAGCAGCTTTGGACAGGCAAGCCAAGAGACCCAGTACTTC
CDR3: CASSFGQASQETQYF

size: NA
V: TRBV5-5
J: TRBJ2-1
D: TRBD1
DNA: TGTGCCAGCAGCCTCGGGGGGGACAGGGGACATGAGCAGTTCTTC
CDR3: CASSLGGDRGHEQFF

size: NA
V: TRBV5-3
J: TRBJ1-2
D: TRBD1
DNA: TGTGCCGGAGGGGGTCGACAGGGCCATAACTATGGCTACACCTTC
CDR3: CAGGGRQGHNYGYTF

size: NA
V: TRBV28
J: TRBJ1-2
D: NA
DNA: TGTGCCAGCACTGTTCGGGGGGCGCGGGGCTACACCTTC
CDR3: CASTVRGARGYTF

size: NA
V: TRBV7-9
J: TRBJ1-5
D: TRBD1
DNA: TGTGCCAGCAGCTCCACCGGACAGGGGCATCAGCCCCAGCATTTT
CDR3: CASSSTGQGHQPQHF

size: NA
V: TRBV29-1
J: TRBJ2-2
D: NA
DNA: TGCAGCGTTGAGTACCGGGGGTTACCTACCGGGGAGCTGTTTTTT
CDR3: CSVEYRGLPTGELFF

size: NA
V: TRBV5-1
J: TRBJ1-5
D: TRBD1
DNA: TGCGCCAGCAGCTTGGTACAGGGGGATCAGCCCCAGCATTTT
CDR3: CASSLVQGDQPQHF

size: NA
V: TRBV5-1
J: TRBJ1-1
D: TRBD1
DNA: TGCGCCAGCAGCCCCGGGACAGGGGGCACCGCTGAAGCTTTCTTT
CDR3: CASSPGTGGTAEAFF

size: NA
V: TRBV6-6
J: TRBJ1-5
D: NA
DNA: TGTGCCAGCAGTGCCGGGGCGAGCAATCAGCCCCAGCATTTT
CDR3: CASSAGASNQPQHF

size: NA
V: TRBV10-2
J: TRBJ2-3
D: NA
DNA: TGCGCCAGCAGTGACTGGCGGAGGAGCACAGATACGCAGTATTTT
CDR3: CASSDWRRSTDTQYF

size: NA
V: TRBV15
J: TRBJ2-1
D: TRBD2
DNA: TGTGCCACCAGCAGTAGCGGGAGCTCCTACAATGAGCAGTTCTTC
CDR3: CATSSSGSSYNEQFF

size: few
V: TRBV11-2
J: TRBJ2-7
D: NA
DNA: TGTGCCAGCAGCTTCGGCAGGGGGGTCTCCTACGAGCAGTACTTC
CDR3: CASSFGRGVSYEQYF

size: NA
V: TRBV30
J: TRBJ1-5
D: NA
DNA: TGTGCCTGGAGTGGGCAGCCCAGTTATAGCAATCAGCCCCAGCATTTT
CDR3: CAWSGQPSYSNQPQHF

size: NA
V: TRBV5-6
J: TRBJ2-7
D: NA
DNA: TGTGCCAGCAGCCCTGGGAGGCTAGCGTTCGAGCAGTACTTC
CDR3: CASSPGRLAFEQYF

size: NA
V: TRBV30
J: TRBJ1-5
D: NA
DNA: TGTGCCTGGAGTGAGGGGTCTTATAGCAATCAGCCCCAGCATTTT
CDR3: CAWSEGSYSNQPQHF

size: NA
V: TRBV7-7
J: TRBJ1-1
D: NA
DNA: TGTGCTAGCAGCCGACAGAAGAACACTGAAGCTTTCTTT
CDR3: CASSRQKNTEAFF

size: once
V: TRBV11-2
J: TRBJ2-5
D: NA
DNA: TGTGCCAGCAGCTTAGGTACGGACCGAGATCGGGAGACCCAGTACTTC
CDR3: CASSLGTDRDRETQYF